This TCR beta chain was sequenced for a study of persistence of HIV-infected CD4 T cells. Study summary: Donors were ART-treated; their CMV- and Gag-responding CD4+ T cells were isolated. Broader study findings: Antigen-responding cells were enriched for degenerate expanded CDR3beta sequences. Bulk TCR data could not be restricted to HIV-1-infected CMV-responding cells.

In the case of this clone: Its cognate antigen is unknown.

The immunoSEQ assay was version 4, run in survey mode. Profiled with immunoSEQ multiplex PCR; TCRdb holds only in-frame clones, not every one. The data contain 40,000 to 55,000 clones, under 85% of them seen just once; the ten biggest clones take up 3%. The stimulus was lysate of CMV-infected fibroblasts, around 10 ug/mL. CD40L/CD69 double-negative CD45RO-high memory CD4+ T cells were collected. Suppressive ART was started during chronic HIV-1 infection in these adults. Per germline, CDR1 MNHNY and CDR2 SVGAGI (reference sequence). V was cut by 0 bases and J by 6 bases, with 18 bases left in between. There are 16 residues in the CDR3.

The chain employs TRBV6-6 and TRBJ2-7; no clear D. Sequenced material: CD4+ T cells sorted from PBMCs after 18-hour stimulation, taken from a patient who received antiretroviral therapy. This sequence originates from an adult man with HIV who was CMV-seropositive. The CDR3 protein is CASSYSTGLLVREQYF. CDR3 sequence (DNA): TGTGCCAGCAGTTACTCTACCGGGCTCCTCGTCCGCGAGCAGTACTTC.